This T cell receptor beta chain is from a study of shared T cell receptors in the human thymus. Some clones are missing from TCRdb's copy, which holds only in-frame ones; the method was immunoSEQ multiplex PCR. Of 500,000 to 850,000 clones listed, 70% to 90% are singletons. The CDR3 is 17 amino acids. The germline CDR1 and CDR2 sequences are LGHNA and YSLEER. The V gene lost 0 bases and the J gene lost 9 bases, with 20 bases spanning the gap. This sample was shared with a second study, whose subject was human thymus T cells. From that second work: Donation came from healthy Finnish infants having corrective surgery for congenital heart defects. The thymus was resected at corrective cardiac surgery. Gene usage for V and J segments appeared biased in thymic and blood repertoires. Highly overlapping thymic repertoires in unrelated individuals were reported by related research.

This sequence joins TRBV4-3 and TRBJ2-2; TRBD2 might be the D (6 bases). The sample comprised thymocytes. The sequence came from a boy in the first two years of life with a congenital heart defect. The CDR3 loop reads CASSQDYSGVVMWELFF. In DNA form, the CDR3 reads TGCGCCAGCAGCCAAGATTATTCGGGGGTGGTGATGTGGGAGCTGTTTTTT.